This TCR beta chain originates from a study of OX40 agonist ivuxolimab in advanced cancers. The protocol was immunoSEQ multiplex PCR, while the TCRdb copy is restricted to in-frame clones and leaves out a portion. The repertoire holds tens of thousands of clones, with just over 85% as singletons. This CDR3 contains 15 residues. Trimming pared 1 base from V and 4 bases from J, leaving 13 bases between. Looked up from germline, CDR1 is LNHNV and CDR2 is YYDKDF (reference sequence). The TCR originated in an adult with an advanced solid tumor such as melanoma, head and neck, liver or kidney cancer. Source: CD4+ or CD8+ T cells sorted from blood, taken in a trial of the OX40 agonist ivuxolimab. The chain has TRBV15 and TRBJ1-1; D is unresolved. This CDR3 is CATSRGQLGGTEAFF. Written as DNA, the CDR3 is TGTGCCACCAGCAGAGGACAATTGGGAGGCACTGAAGCTTTCTTT.